The 11 T cell receptor beta chains below were found in one sample sequenced in a study of blood T cell repertoires in COVID-19 (dated by TCRdb to the early 2020s). Preparation of the library involved the immunoSEQ multiplex PCR assay. TCRdb holds this immuneACCESS table with in-frame rearrangements only. Some clones are missing; in checked studies, unresolved V genes explain under half, and the rest has no known cause. This sample comprises about 260,000 clones, over 75% of them detected only once. 2% to 3% of the sample is held by the ten biggest clonotypes. The material sequenced was peripheral blood. The source of these receptors is a woman aged 50 to 60 with acute or convalescent COVID-19.

This clone occurred once. The V gene is TRBV6-5, the J gene TRBJ1-5, with D perhaps matching TRBD1 (5 bases). This CDR3 has 14 amino acids. Germline CDR1 MNHEY, CDR2 SVGAGI. The V end lost 2 bases, the J end lost 0 bases, and 5 bases lay between the germline ends. CDR3 bases: TGTGCCAGCAGTTACGGACATAGCAATCAGCCCCAGCATTTT. Protein product: CASSYGHSNQPQHF.

The chain has TRBV4-1 and TRBJ2-5; tentatively, D is TRBD1 (8 bases). Per the germline V gene, CDR1 is MGHRA and CDR2 is YSYEKL. The CDR3 runs to 17 residues. The V gene lost 3 bases and the J gene lost 5 bases, with 22 bases spanning the gap. In DNA, the CDR3 is TGCGCCAGCAGCCATTTACCCCAACAGGGGGGGACGGAGACCCAGTACTTC. This translates into CASSHLPQQGGTETQYF.

On this clone itself: Compared with germline, one end of the junction differs, possibly owing to a read error. The J gene is TRBJ2-4, the V gene TRBV6-6; 10 bases align to TRBD2. The CDR3 length is 15 residues. CDR1 MNHNY and CDR2 SVGAGI come from the germline V gene (reference sequence). The CDR3: CASRYSGTSENIQYF. The CDR3 coding sequence is TGTGCCAGCAGGTACTCCGGGACTAGCGAAAACATTCAGTACTTC.

The rearrangement links TRBV20-1 to TRBJ2-3; 8 bases are shared with TRBD2. Trimming cost V 3 bases and J 2 bases; bases outside gene matches: 4. Germline V gene sequence: CDR1 DFQATT, CDR2 SNEGSKA (reference sequence). The CDR3 totals 14 residues. The CDR3 bases are TGCAGTGCTAGTATAGCGGGACCCACAGATACGCAGTATTTT. Protein product: CSASIAGPTDTQYF.

The chain uses TRBV7-9 and TRBJ2-4, with D uncertain. The V end was cut by 5 bases, the J end by 4 bases, with 21 bases between. Germline CDR1 SEHNR, CDR2 FQNEAQ (reference sequence). The CDR3 has 17 residues. CDR3 region: CASSAHPPTQLKNIQYF. In DNA, the CDR3 is TGTGCCAGCAGCGCTCACCCTCCGACACAACTTAAAAACATTCAGTACTTC.

This clone was seen repeatedly, ten times or more. The chain recombines TRBV11-1 with TRBJ2-7, with 13 positions matching TRBD2. Unmatched junction bases numbered 3, after V lost 4 bases and J lost 6 bases. CDR3 length: 14 residues. CDR1 SGHAT and CDR2 FQDESV come from the germline V gene (reference sequence). This chain's CDR3 is CASSSGLAGVEQYF. For the CDR3, the DNA is TGTGCCAGCAGCTCCGGACTAGCGGGAGTCGAGCAGTACTTC.

J is TRBJ2-2 and V is TRBV4-1; 9 nucleotides match TRBD1. Germline CDR1 is MGHRA and CDR2 is YSYEKL. After removal of 4 bases from V and 4 bases from J, the junction contained 7 bases not matched to a gene. The length of the CDR3 is 16 residues. Here the CDR3 DNA reads TGCGCCAGCAGCCTTGGACAGGGGATGAGCACCGGGGAGCTGTTTTTT. Its protein is CASSLGQGMSTGELFF.

The chain links TRBV28 to TRBJ2-7; 8 bases match TRBD1. CDR3 size: 14 residues. J was trimmed by 5 bases and V by 5 bases; bases with no gene match: 8. Germline V gene lookup returns CDR1 MDHEN and CDR2 SYDVKM. CDR3 loop: CASSPRDRIDEQYF. In DNA, the CDR3 is TGTGCCAGCAGTCCCCGGGACAGGATCGACGAGCAGTACTTC. The entire variable domain, with the rest obtained from reference TRBV28 and TRBJ2-7, is as follows: DVKVTQSSRYLVKRTGEKVFLECVQDMDHENMFWYRQDPGLGLRLIYFSYDVKMKEKGDIPEGYSVSREKKERFSLILESASTNQTSMYLCASSPRDRIDEQYFGPGTRLTVT.

This clone was detected only a few times. The V gene is TRBV6-5, the J gene TRBJ1-4, with 9 positions matching TRBD1. The CDR3 is 13 amino acids. The V gene's germline CDR1 is MNHEY and CDR2 SVGAGI. J lost 7 bases, V lost 6 bases, and 3 bases had no gene match. The CDR3 DNA reads TGTGCCAGCAGAGGGACAGGGCGTGAAAAACTGTTTTTT. It specifies CASRGTGREKLFF.

The CDR3, as DNA: TGTGCCAGCAGCTTATCTAGCGGGGGCGCGGGTGAGCAGTTCTTC. This translates into CASSLSSGGAGEQFF. This chain connects TRBV7-3 to TRBJ2-1, with 10 bases identical to TRBD2. Germline assignment: CDR1 SGHTA and CDR2 FQGTGA. Trimming cost V 2 bases and J 9 bases; bases outside gene matches: 7. The CDR3 totals 15 residues.

This chain uses TRBV12-3 or TRBV12-4 with TRBJ1-1, with 8 bases aligning to TRBD1. Trimming cost V 6 bases and J 7 bases; bases outside gene matches: 7. The length of the CDR3 is 13 residues. This chain's CDR3 is CASRDRGRDEAFF. The CDR3 coding sequence is TGTGCCAGCAGAGACAGGGGACGGGATGAAGCTTTCTTT.